This T cell receptor beta chain is drawn from a study of PD-1 blockade in classical Hodgkin lymphoma (dated by TCRdb to 2018 to 2021). For the wider study: Nivolumab dosing was 3 mg/kg intravenously every 2 weeks, continuing until either disease progression or unacceptable toxicity. The study used CyTOF and TCR beta sequencing to define a peripheral blood immune signature of response to PD-1 blockade in classical Hodgkin lymphoma.

This clone was counted between two and nine times. This clone's antigen is unknown. No much larger clone exists at a distance of one base, and base qualities are not known. The Qiagen DNeasy kit was used to extract genomic DNA from unsorted PBMCs and from the negatively selected CD4+ and CD8+ fractions. Using primers that anneal to V and J segments, immunoSEQ multiplex PCR amplified the TCR beta CDR3 regions. A synthetic immune receptor repertoire was used to minimize amplification bias, and any remaining bias was removed computationally after sequencing. The source study handled its data this way. Custom Python scripts were used to quantify repertoire diversity as the Shannon entropy index. Unsorted, CD4+ and CD8+ repertoires were examined separately, except in combined analyses, for which CD4+ and CD8+ sequences were merged in silico. A clone counted as expanded when the clone's frequency after treatment rose at least 2-fold relative to C1D1, and clones undetected at baseline were given a pseudocount of 0.5. Singleton clones were defined as clones with 0 or 1 copy at C1D1, and non-singleton clones were defined as clones with 2 or more copies. Clones expanded in unsorted samples were assigned a CD4+, CD8+ or unknown annotation through matching of protein sequences in sorted samples from the same patient. Wilcoxon tests were applied to paired samples to test diversity changes from C1D1 to C4D1. TCRdb obtained this table from immuneACCESS and retained in-frame rearrangements with V and J assigned. These tables miss some clones; where compared with another copy, unresolved V genes account for less than half of the shortfall, and the remainder is unexplained. V and J calls and clone size follow that table, whereas D and trimming were derived from the DNA. This sample lists over 60,000 clones; about 89% were detected once. The ten biggest clones cover 10% of the sample.

Study-wide findings and limitations: Lower diversity was observed in patients in whom nivolumab was started less than 1 year after ASCT, and these patients were excluded from later analyses so that confounding by immune reconstitution would be avoided. CD4+ but not CD8+ TCR diversity rose significantly by C4D1 (p=0.0027 vs p=0.16), most apparent in complete responders (p=0.02). Baseline TCR diversity was reported as lower in newly diagnosed patients than in healthy donors, and lower still in relapsed/refractory patients. Baseline diversity similar to that of newly diagnosed patients was observed in trial patients achieving complete response, whereas significantly lower diversity was observed in partial responders and progressors. The study covered only a single clinical trial cohort, and the causes of the repertoire differences, possibly disease activity or prior therapy, were still not defined.

What the time point label conveys for this sample: cycle 4 day 1 (C4D1), after five to seven weeks of nivolumab. Every trial patient had relapsed after autologous stem cell transplantation, and cohorts A, B and C differed in prior brentuximab vedotin exposure. A total of over 55 patients with relapsed/refractory classical Hodgkin lymphoma made up the trial cohort, and each patient's best overall response was complete response, partial response or progressive disease. Single-agent nivolumab was administered to trial patients in the multi-cohort phase II CheckMate 205 trial. An independent review committee assessed best overall response by applying the 2007 International Working Group response criteria. Trial PBMCs were collected just before the start of nivolumab (C1D1) and during therapy at cycle 2 day 1 and cycle 4 day 1. Peripheral blood was collected in 8 mL Vacutainer Cell Preparation Tubes, from which PBMCs were isolated by centrifugation and then cryopreserved.

Material: peripheral blood mononuclear cells (PBMCs), obtained before the fourth cycle of nivolumab. This receptor was taken from a human donor with classical Hodgkin lymphoma.

The CDR3 sequence is CASSVRETGDEQYF. The DNA sequence is as follows: TGTGCCAGCAGCGTAAGAGAGACGGGCGACGAGCAGTACTTC. The rearranged chain carries TRBV9 and TRBJ2-7, with the identity of the D gene unclear. V and J lose 1 base and 5 bases, and a span of 13 bases separates them. Based on the germline V gene, the CDR1 and CDR2 sequences are SGDLS and YYNGEE. The CDR3 contains 14 residues, cysteine and phenylalanine counted. The kept DNA is CDR3 alone, 42 bases in frame from the first base.